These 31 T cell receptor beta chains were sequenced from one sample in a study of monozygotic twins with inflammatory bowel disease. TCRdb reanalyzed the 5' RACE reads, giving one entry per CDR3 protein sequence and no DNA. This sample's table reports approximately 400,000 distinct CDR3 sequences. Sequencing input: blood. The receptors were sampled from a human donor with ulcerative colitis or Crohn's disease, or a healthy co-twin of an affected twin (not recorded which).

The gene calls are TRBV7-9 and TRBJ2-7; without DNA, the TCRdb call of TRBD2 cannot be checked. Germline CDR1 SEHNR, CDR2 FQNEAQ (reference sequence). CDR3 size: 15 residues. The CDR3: CASSFRDSLTGEQYF.

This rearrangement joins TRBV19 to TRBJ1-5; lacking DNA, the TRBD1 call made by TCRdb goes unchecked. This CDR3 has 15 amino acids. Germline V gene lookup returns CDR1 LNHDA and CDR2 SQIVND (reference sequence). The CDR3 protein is CASGDRGYSNQPQHF.

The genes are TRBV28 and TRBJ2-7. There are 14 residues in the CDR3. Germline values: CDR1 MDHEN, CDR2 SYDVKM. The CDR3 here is CASSLRLNSYEQYF.

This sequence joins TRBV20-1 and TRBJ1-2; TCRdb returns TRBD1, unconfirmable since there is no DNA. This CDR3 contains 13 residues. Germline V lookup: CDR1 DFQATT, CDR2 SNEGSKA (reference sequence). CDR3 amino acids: CSAKDTATGGYTF.

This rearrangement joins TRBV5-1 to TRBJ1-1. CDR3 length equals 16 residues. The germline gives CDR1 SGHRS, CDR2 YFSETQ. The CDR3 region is CASSLGGGGGGTEAFF.

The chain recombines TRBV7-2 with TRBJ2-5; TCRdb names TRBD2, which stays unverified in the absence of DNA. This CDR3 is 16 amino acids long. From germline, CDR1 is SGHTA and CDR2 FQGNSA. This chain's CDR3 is CASSFTSGKGQETQYF.

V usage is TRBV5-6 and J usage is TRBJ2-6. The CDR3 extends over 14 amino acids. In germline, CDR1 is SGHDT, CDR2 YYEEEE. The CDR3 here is CASSLISGANVLTF. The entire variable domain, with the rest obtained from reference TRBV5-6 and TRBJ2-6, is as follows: DAGVTQSPTHLIKTRGQQVTLRCSPKSGHDTVSWYQQALGQGPQFIFQYYEEEERQRGNFPDRFSGHQFPNYSSELNVNALLLGDSALYLCASSLISGANVLTFGAGSRLTVL.

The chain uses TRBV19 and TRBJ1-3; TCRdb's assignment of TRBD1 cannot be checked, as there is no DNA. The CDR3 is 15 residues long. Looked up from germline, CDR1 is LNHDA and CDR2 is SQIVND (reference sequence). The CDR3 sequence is CASSSGTGSGNTIYF.

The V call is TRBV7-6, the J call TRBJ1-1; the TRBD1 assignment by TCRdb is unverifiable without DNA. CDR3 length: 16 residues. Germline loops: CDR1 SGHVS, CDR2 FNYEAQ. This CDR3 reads CASSLGQGALSTEAFF.

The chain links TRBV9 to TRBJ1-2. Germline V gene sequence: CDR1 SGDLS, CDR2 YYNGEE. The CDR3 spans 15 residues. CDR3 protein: CASSTTLDTLRGYTF.

CDR3: CASSPSTGSFYGYTF. The chain employs TRBV12-3 or TRBV12-4 and TRBJ1-2; the D gene TCRdb calls, TRBD1, cannot be checked with no DNA. The CDR3 spans 15 residues.

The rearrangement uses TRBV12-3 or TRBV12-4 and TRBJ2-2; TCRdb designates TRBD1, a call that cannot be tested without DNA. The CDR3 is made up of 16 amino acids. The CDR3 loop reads CASSFFRALRGGELFF.

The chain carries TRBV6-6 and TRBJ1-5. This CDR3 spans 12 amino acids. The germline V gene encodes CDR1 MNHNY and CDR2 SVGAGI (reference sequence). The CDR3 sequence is CASSFGEQPQHF.

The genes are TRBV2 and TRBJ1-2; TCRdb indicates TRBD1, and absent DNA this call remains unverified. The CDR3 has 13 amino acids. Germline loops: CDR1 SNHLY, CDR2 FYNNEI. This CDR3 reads CAMHRDRAYGYTF. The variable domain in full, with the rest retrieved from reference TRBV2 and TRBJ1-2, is EPEVTQTPSHQVTQMGQEVILRCVPISNHLYFYWYRQILGQKVEFLVSFYNNEISEKSEIFDDQFSVERPDGSNFTLKIRSTKLEDSAMYFCAMHRDRAYGYTFGSGTRLTVV.

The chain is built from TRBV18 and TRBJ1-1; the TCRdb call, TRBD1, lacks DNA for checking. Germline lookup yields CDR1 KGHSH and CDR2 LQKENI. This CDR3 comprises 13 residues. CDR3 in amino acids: CASSPGGTPEAFF.

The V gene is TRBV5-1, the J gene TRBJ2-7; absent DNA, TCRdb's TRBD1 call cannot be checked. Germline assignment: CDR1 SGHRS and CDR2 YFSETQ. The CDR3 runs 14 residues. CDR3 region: CASSPPGRSYEQYF.

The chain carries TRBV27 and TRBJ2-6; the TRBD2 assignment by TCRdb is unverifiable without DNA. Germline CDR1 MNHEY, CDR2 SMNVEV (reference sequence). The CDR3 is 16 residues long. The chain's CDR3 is CASRVAGSSGANVLTF.

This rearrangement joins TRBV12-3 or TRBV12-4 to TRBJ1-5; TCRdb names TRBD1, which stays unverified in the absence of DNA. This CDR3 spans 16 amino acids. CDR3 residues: CASSYRQGRSNQPQHF.

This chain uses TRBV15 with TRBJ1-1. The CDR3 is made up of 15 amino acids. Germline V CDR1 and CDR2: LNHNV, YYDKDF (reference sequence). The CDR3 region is CATSRDRAANTEAFF.

Here the CDR3 reads CASSPRGQPNTEAFF. V is TRBV3-1 and J is TRBJ1-1. The CDR3 is 15 amino acids. Germline CDR1 reads LGHDT; CDR2 reads YNNKEL (reference sequence).

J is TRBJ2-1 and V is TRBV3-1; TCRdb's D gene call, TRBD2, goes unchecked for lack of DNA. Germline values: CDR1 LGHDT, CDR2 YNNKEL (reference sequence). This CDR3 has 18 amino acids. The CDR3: CASSQATFSGSSYNEQFF.

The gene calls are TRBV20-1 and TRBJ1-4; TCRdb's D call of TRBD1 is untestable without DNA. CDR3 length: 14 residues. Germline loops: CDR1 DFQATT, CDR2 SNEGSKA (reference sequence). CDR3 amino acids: CSARDRGANEKLFF.

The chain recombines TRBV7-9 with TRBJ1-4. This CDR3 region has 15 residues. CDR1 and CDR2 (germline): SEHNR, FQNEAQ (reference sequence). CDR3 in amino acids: CASSLRSGGTEKLFF. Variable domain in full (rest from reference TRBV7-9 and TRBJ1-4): DTGVSQNPRHKITKRGQNVTFRCDPISEHNRLYWYRQTLGQGPEFLTYFQNEAQLEKSRLLSDRFSAERPKGSFSTLEIQRTEQGDSAMYLCASSLRSGGTEKLFFGSGTQLSVL.

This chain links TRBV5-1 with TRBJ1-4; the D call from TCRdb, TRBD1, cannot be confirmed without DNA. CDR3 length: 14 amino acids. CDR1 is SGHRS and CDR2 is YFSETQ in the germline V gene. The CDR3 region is CASSLSGIDEKLFF.

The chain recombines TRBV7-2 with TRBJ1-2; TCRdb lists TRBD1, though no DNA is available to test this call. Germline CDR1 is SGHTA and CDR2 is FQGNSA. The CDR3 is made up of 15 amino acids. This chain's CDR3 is CASSISFGQNYGYTF.

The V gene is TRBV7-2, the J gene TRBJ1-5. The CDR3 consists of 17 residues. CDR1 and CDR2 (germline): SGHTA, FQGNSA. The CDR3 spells CASSLVPPGLSNQPQHF.

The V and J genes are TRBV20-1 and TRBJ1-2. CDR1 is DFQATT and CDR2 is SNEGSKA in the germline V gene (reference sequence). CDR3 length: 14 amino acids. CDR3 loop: CSASPPKALYGYTF.

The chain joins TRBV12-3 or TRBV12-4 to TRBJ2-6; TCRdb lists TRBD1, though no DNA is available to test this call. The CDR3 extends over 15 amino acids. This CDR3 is CASSAPGWRANVLTF.

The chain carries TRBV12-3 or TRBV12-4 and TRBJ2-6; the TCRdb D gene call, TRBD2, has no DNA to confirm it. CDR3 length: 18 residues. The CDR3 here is CASTVWLAGVSGANVLTF.

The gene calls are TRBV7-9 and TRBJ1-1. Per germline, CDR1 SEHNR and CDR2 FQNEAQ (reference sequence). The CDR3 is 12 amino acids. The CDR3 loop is CASSRGGGPAFF.

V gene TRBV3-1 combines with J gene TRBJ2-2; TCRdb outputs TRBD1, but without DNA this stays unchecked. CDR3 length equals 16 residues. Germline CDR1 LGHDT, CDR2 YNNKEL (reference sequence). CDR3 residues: CASSQAGLGRSGELFF.